One T cell receptor (beta chain) is described in this entry. It lacks a known antigen. The input lacks base qualities; no much larger clone sits a single base away. The library was prepared using RT-PCR. The data were produced on an Illumina HiSeq 2500. TCRdb redid the processing of the public reads, applying fastp at Q25 and MiXCR, and retained in-frame beta chains. A single entry per CDR3 protein holds the most common genes and DNA from its merged rows. Recorded for this sample are 550,000 to 650,000 distinct CDR3 sequences; about an eighth of them occurred a single time. Roughly 10% of the sample goes to the ten largest clones. This sample stems from a study of response to subunit inactivated influenza vaccine (dated by TCRdb to the late 2010s). Describing the broader study: To follow how T cells responded to a trivalent subunit inactivated influenza vaccine, the researchers relied on deep quantitative profiling of the T cell receptor repertoire. The study at large found these results: It was suggested by the authors that each seasonal influenza vaccination may recruit only a limited number of new T cells.

This TCR was sampled from a man aged 45 to 65 who received an inactivated influenza vaccine. Donor details come from another sample of the same person, matched by shared clones. Specimen: PBMCs from blood, collected on the day of vaccination.

DNA sequence: TGTGCCAGCTCACCACAGGGGGCCCTGAACACTGAAGCTTTCTTT. This encodes CASSPQGALNTEAFF. The rearrangement combines TRBV18 with TRBJ1-1, with TRBD1 identical over 7 junction bases. V is pruned by 1 base and J by 0 bases, leaving 2 bases of the junction without a gene match. According to the germline V gene, CDR1 reads KGHSH and CDR2 reads LQKENI. Inclusive of the bounding cysteine and phenylalanine, the CDR3 is 15 residues long. CDR3 DNA only is kept here, 45 bases in frame from base 1.